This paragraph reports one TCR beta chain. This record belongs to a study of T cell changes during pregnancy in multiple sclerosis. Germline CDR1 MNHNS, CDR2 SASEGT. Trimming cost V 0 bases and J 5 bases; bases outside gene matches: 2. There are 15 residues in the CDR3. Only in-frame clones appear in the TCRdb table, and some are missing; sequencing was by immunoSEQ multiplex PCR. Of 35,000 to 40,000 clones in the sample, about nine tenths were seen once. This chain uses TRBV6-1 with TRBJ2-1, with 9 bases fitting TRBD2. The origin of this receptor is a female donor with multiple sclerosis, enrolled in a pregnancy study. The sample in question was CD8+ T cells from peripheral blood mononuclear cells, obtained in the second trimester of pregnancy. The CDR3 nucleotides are TGTGCCAGCAGTGAAGCGGAGCGGGGGGACAATGAGCAGTTCTTC. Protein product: CASSEAERGDNEQFF.